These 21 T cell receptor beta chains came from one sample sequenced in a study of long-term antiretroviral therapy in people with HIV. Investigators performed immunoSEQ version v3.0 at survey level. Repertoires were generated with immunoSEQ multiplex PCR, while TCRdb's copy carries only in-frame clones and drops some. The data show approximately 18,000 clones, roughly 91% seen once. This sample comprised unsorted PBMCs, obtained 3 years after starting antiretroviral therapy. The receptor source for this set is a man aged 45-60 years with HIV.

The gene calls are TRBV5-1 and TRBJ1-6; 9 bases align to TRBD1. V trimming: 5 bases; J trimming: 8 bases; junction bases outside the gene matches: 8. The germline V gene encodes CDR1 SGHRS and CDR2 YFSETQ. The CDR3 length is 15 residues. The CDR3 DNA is TGCGCCAGCAGACCCGGGACAGGGATGGATTCACCCCTCCACTTT. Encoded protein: CASRPGTGMDSPLHF.

CDR3 residues: CASSRDRGDEKLFF. For the CDR3, the DNA is TGTGCCAGCAGCCGGGACAGGGGAGACGAAAAACTGTTTTTT. V gene TRBV2 combines with J gene TRBJ1-4; 10 positions match TRBD1. Trimming cost V 6 bases and J 8 bases; bases outside gene matches: 6. The CDR3 is made up of 14 amino acids. Germline V gives CDR1 SNHLY, CDR2 FYNNEI.

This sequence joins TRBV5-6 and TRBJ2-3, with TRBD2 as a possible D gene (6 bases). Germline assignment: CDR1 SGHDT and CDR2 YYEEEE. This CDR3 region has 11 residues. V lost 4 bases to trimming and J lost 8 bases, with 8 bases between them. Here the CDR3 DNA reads TGTGCCAGCAGCCTGGGAGGTACGCAGTATTTT. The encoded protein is CASSLGGTQYF.

Here the CDR3 reads CASRPGSTYNEQFF. CDR3 sequence (DNA): TGTGCCAGCAGACCGGGATCGACGTACAATGAGCAGTTCTTC. This chain joins TRBV27 and TRBJ2-1; a possible D gene is TRBD2 (5 bases). CDR3 length: 14 amino acids. Germline values: CDR1 MNHEY, CDR2 SMNVEV (reference sequence). The ends were cut back, 6 bases at V and 4 bases at J, with 13 bases in the middle.

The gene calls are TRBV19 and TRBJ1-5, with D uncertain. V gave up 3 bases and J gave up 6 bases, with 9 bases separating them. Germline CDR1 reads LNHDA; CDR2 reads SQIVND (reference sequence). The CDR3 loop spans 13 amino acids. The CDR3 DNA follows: TGTGCCAGTAGTATCTTTACGGGTCAGCCCCAGCATTTT. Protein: CASSIFTGQPQHF.

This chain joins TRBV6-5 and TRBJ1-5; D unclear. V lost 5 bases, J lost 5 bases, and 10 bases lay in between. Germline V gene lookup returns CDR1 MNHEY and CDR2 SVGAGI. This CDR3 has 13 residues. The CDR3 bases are TGTGCCAGCAGTCCCGGGCGGGATCAGCCCCAGCATTTT. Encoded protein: CASSPGRDQPQHF.

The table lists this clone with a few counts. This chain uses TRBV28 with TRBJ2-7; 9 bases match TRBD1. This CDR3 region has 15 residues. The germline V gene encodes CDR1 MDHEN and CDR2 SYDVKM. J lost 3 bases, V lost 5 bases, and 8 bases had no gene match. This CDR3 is CASSPYSGQGYEQYF. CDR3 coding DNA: TGTGCCAGCAGTCCATACTCGGGACAGGGCTACGAGCAGTACTTC.

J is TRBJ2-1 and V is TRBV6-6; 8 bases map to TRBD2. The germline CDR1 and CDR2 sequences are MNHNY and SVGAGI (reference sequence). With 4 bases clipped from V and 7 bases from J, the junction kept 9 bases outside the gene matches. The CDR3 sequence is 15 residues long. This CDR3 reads CASSSPQGTRNEQFF. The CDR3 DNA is TGTGCCAGCAGTTCCCCTCAGGGGACTAGGAATGAGCAGTTCTTC.

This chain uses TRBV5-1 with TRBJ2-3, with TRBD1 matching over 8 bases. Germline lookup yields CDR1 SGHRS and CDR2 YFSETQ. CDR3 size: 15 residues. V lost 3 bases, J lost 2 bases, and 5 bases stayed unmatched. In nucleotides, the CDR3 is TGCGCCAGCAGCTACCGACAGGGGCCCACAGATACGCAGTATTTT. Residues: CASSYRQGPTDTQYF.

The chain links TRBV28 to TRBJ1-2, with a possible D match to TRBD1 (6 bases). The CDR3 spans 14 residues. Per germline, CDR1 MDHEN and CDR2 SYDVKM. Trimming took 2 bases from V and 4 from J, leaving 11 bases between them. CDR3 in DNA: TGTGCCAGCAGTTTAGGGGGCAGATCCTATGGCTACACCTTC. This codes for CASSLGGRSYGYTF.

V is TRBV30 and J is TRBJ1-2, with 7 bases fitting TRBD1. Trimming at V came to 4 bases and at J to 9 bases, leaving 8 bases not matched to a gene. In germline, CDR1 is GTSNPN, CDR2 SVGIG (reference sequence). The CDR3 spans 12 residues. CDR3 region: CAWIPQGGRYTF. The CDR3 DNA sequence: TGTGCCTGGATTCCCCAGGGGGGACGCTACACCTTC.

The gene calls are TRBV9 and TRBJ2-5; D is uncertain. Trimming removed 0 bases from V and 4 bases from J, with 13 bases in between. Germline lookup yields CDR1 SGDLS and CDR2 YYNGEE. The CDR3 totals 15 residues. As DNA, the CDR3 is TGTGCCAGCAGCGTAGCGGCCCGATCTGGAGAGACCCAGTACTTC. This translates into CASSVAARSGETQYF.

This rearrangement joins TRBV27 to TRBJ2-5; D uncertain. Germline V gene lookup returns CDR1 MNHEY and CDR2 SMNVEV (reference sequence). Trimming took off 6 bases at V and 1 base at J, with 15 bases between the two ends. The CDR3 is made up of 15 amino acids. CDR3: CASSLISRPQETQYF. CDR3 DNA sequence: TGTGCCAGCAGCCTTATCTCGAGACCCCAAGAGACCCAGTACTTC.

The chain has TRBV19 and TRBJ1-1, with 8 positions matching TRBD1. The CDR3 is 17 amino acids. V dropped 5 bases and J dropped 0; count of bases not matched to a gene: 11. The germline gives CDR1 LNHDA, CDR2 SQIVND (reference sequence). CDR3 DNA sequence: TGTGCCAGTAGTGCGGTGGACAGGGTTGTGATGAACACTGAAGCTTTCTTT. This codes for CASSAVDRVVMNTEAFF.

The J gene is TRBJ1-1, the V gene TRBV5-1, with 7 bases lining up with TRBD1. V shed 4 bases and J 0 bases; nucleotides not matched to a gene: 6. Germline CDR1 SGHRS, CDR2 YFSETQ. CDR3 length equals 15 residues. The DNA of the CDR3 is TGCGCCAGCAGCGGGGACAGACGGTTGAACACTGAAGCTTTCTTT. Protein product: CASSGDRRLNTEAFF.

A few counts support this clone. CDR3 bases: TGCGCCAGCAGCCAAGATCTAGCGGGGGGGCCAGCCTACGAGCAGTACTTC. Protein sequence: CASSQDLAGGPAYEQYF. The J gene is TRBJ2-7, the V gene TRBV4-3, with 12 bases identical to TRBD2. The CDR3 loop spans 17 amino acids. Per germline, CDR1 LGHNA and CDR2 YSLEER. Germline trimming cut 0 bases from V and 2 bases from J; bases unmatched to any gene: 5.

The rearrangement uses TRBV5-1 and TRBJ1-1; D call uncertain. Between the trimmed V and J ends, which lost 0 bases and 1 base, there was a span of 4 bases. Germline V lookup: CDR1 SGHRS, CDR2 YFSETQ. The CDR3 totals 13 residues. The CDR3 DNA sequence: TGCGCCAGCAGCTTGGAATGGAACACTGAAGCTTTCTTT. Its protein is CASSLEWNTEAFF.

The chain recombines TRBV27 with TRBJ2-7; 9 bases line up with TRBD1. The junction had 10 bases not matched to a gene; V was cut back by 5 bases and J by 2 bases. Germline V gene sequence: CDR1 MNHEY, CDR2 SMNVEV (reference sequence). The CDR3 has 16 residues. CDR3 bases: TGTGCCAGCAGTCATGTAAGGGACAGGGAAGCCTACGAGCAGTACTTC. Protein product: CASSHVRDREAYEQYF.

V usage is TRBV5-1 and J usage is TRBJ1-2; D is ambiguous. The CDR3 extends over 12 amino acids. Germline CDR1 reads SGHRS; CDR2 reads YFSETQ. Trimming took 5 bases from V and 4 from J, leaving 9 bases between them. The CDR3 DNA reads TGCGCCAGCAGAGACGGAGGCTATGGCTACACCTTC. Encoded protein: CASRDGGYGYTF. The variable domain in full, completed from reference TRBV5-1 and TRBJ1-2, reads KAGVTQTPRYLIKTRGQQVTLSCSPISGHRSVSWYQQTPGQGLQFLFEYFSETQRNKGNFPGRFSGRQFSNSRSEMNVSTLELGDSALYLCASRDGGYGYTFGSGTRLTVV.

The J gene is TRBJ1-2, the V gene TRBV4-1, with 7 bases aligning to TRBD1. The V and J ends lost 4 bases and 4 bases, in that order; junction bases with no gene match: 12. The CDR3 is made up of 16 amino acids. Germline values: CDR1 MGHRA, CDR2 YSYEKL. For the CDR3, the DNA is TGCGCCAGCAGCCCGTCGACAGGGTCGGATTTCTATGGCTACACCTTC. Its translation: CASSPSTGSDFYGYTF.

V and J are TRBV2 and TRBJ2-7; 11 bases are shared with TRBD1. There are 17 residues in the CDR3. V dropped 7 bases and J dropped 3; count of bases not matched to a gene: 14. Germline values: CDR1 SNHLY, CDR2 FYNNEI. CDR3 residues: CASIGQGAKTGSYEQYF. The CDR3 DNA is TGTGCCAGCATAGGACAGGGGGCGAAAACGGGGAGCTACGAGCAGTACTTC.